This TCR beta chain was recorded in a study of spatial heterogeneity in lung cancer. Study summary: After resection, follow-up PBMC samples were sequenced when available, at a median of approximately 26 months later. Consistent detection of more beta-chain than alpha-chain sequences was observed. General observations from the study: Follow-up blood showed ubiquitous expanded tumor TCRs less than blood at resection did.

There are 16 residues in the CDR3. The V gene's germline CDR1 is MNHEY and CDR2 SVGAGI. V lost 0 bases to trimming and J lost 4 bases; unmatched junction nucleotides: 2. Indicated time point: blood at routine non-recurrence follow-up after resection. Researchers sequenced whole RNA taken from tumor, nontumor lung or frozen PBMC without sorting. Every molecule of TCR cDNA had its own unique molecular identifier. TCRdb independently ran MiXCR on the 5' RACE reads; one entry per CDR3 protein. The table lists about 52,000 distinct CDR3 sequences, around 7.7% of them singletons, with 35% in the top ten. This clonotype was observed many times. The antigen is undetermined.

The J gene is TRBJ1-6, the V gene TRBV6-5; 8 bases line up with TRBD1. The TCR was taken from a female donor with early-stage non-small cell lung cancer. Sequencing used PBMCs, obtained at follow-up. The CDR3 sequence is CASSYSWTGYNSPLHF. Written as DNA, the CDR3 is TGTGCCAGCAGTTACTCTTGGACAGGGTATAATTCACCCCTCCACTTT.